These T cell receptor beta chains were read from a single sample in a study of blood T cell repertoires in COVID-19. Data came from immunoSEQ multiplex PCR; TCRdb stores just in-frame clones and leaves some out. Of roughly 360,000 clones in the sample, about 87% are singletons; the top ten hold about 1.5%. The sample was PBMCs or T cells enriched from blood (not recorded which). Receptors originate from a man aged 30 to 45 who had recovered from COVID-19. The CDR3 runs from the conserved cysteine through the conserved F or W. A D gene is named only where the DNA matches it firmly. A row's size may be missing; if present it is once, few, many or a size class.

j_call v_call d_call cdr3_length clone_size cdr3_aa cdr3_nt
TRBJ1-4 TRBV5-5 NA 16 NA CASSSIRGKYNEKLFF TGTGCCAGCAGCAGCATAAGGGGGAAATATAATGAAAAACTGTTTTTT
TRBJ2-1 TRBV12-5 TRBD2 19 NA CASGQPASGGFSSYNEQFF TGTGCTAGTGGCCAGCCGGCTAGCGGGGGTTTCAGCTCCTACAATGAGCAGTTCTTC
TRBJ2-7 TRBV6-1 NA 15 NA CASSESEGSLYEQYF TGTGCCAGCAGTGAATCGGAGGGGTCCCTCTACGAGCAGTACTTC
TRBJ1-2 TRBV11-2 NA 13 NA CASSLGWDYGYTF TGTGCCAGCAGCTTGGGCTGGGACTATGGCTACACCTTC
TRBJ2-1 TRBV3-1/TRBV3-2 NA 13 NA CASSQEVSRGQFF TGTGCCAGCAGCCAAGAAGTCTCTAGGGGACAGTTCTTC
TRBJ1-3 TRBV28 NA 14 NA CASRPVTAGNTIYF TGTGCCAGCAGGCCCGTGACAGCAGGAAACACCATATATTTT
TRBJ2-1 TRBV5-4 TRBD1 13 NA CASSLRQGNEQFF TGTGCCAGCAGCCTCAGACAGGGGAATGAGCAGTTCTTC
TRBJ1-2 TRBV3-1/TRBV3-2 TRBD1 14 NA CASSQDRHYYGYTF TGTGCCAGCAGCCAGGACAGGCATTACTATGGCTACACCTTC
TRBJ1-3 TRBV10-3 NA 15 NA CAISRVTGVRDTIYF TGTGCCATCAGCCGAGTCACGGGGGTGAGGGACACCATATATTTT
TRBJ1-3 TRBV5-4 NA 13 NA CASSYREGNTIYF TGTGCCAGCAGCTACCGGGAGGGAAACACCATATATTTT
TRBJ1-1 TRBV24-1 NA 14 NA CATSDLGRPPGAFF TGTGCCACCAGTGATTTAGGCAGGCCCCCTGGAGCTTTCTTT
TRBJ1-2 TRBV5-8 NA 14 once CASYQGTSLDGYTF TGTGCCAGCTATCAGGGGACATCCCTGGATGGCTACACCTTC
TRBJ2-3 TRBV6-5 NA 15 NA CASSSTGGDTDTQYF TGTGCCAGCAGCTCGACTGGAGGCGACACAGATACGCAGTATTTT
TRBJ1-2 TRBV4-3 NA 17 NA CASSQGVIGERSGGYTF TGCGCCAGCAGCCAAGGGGTAATTGGAGAAAGGTCTGGAGGCTACACCTTC
TRBJ2-7 TRBV2 NA 12 NA CATRGGPYEQYF TGTGCCACCAGGGGGGGACCCTACGAGCAGTACTTC
TRBJ1-1 TRBV29-1 NA 14 NA CSGPRAIMNTEAFF TGCAGCGGCCCGCGGGCTATAATGAACACTGAAGCTTTCTTT
TRBJ1-5 TRBV6-1 TRBD1 15 once CASSEEPGGHQPQHF TGTGCCAGCAGTGAAGAACCAGGGGGCCATCAGCCCCAGCATTTT
TRBJ2-2 TRBV7-6 NA 13 NA CASSFGLAGELFF TGTGCCAGCAGCTTTGGGCTGGCCGGGGAGCTGTTTTTT
TRBJ2-1 TRBV20-1 NA 11 NA CSAVGHNEQFF TGCAGTGCCGTCGGTCACAATGAGCAGTTCTTC
TRBJ1-1 TRBV2 TRBD1 16 NA CASMRDRAGVNTEAFF TGTGCCAGCATGCGGGACAGGGCGGGGGTGAACACTGAAGCTTTCTTT
TRBJ1-1 TRBV2 NA 18 NA CASSEAGGSWGRNTEAFF TGTGCCAGCAGTGAAGCGGGGGGGTCGTGGGGAAGGAACACTGAAGCTTTCTTT
TRBJ2-7 TRBV2 NA 12 NA CASTPGVYEQYF TGTGCCAGCACCCCGGGGGTGTACGAGCAGTACTTC
TRBJ1-2 TRBV10-1 TRBD1 18 NA CARPGEIQGQGTNYGYTF TGCGCCAGGCCCGGAGAGATTCAGGGACAGGGGACTAACTATGGCTACACCTTC
TRBJ2-7 TRBV25-1 TRBD2 14 NA CASSATSGVVEQYF TGTGCCAGCAGTGCGACTAGCGGGGTGGTCGAGCAGTACTTC
TRBJ1-5 TRBV5-6 NA 15 NA CASSSLQGRGQPQHF TGTGCCAGCAGCTCGCTCCAGGGGAGAGGACAGCCCCAGCATTTT
TRBJ2-5 TRBV7-9 NA 16 NA CASSLARGPYQETQYF TGTGCCAGCAGCTTAGCGCGGGGCCCGTACCAAGAGACCCAGTACTTC
TRBJ2-3 TRBV9 TRBD2 17 NA CASSPRGTSGITDTQYF TGTGCCAGCAGCCCTCGTGGGACTAGCGGTATCACAGATACGCAGTATTTT
TRBJ2-3 TRBV6-5 NA 14 NA CASDEGGGTDTQYF TGTGCCAGTGACGAGGGCGGAGGCACAGATACGCAGTATTTT
TRBJ1-1 TRBV5-1 TRBD1 15 NA CASSPAGTVNTEAFF TGCGCCAGCAGCCCGGCCGGGACAGTGAACACTGAAGCTTTCTTT
TRBJ1-2 TRBV2 TRBD1 16 NA CASSVLAPGQIYGYTF TGTGCCAGCAGTGTCCTTGCGCCGGGACAGATCTATGGCTACACCTTC
TRBJ1-1 TRBV14 NA 14 NA CASSPWEMNTEAFF TGTGCCAGCAGCCCCTGGGAGATGAACACTGAAGCTTTCTTT
TRBJ1-3 TRBV30 NA 15 once CAWTLSPVSGNTIYF TGTGCCTGGACCTTAAGTCCAGTCTCTGGAAACACCATATATTTT
TRBJ2-3 TRBV21-1 NA 16 once CASSTRDSALTDTQYF TGTGCCAGCAGCACCCGGGACAGCGCCCTCACAGATACGCAGTATTTT
TRBJ2-1 TRBV27 TRBD2 15 NA CASSPGTSGYNEQFF TGTGCCAGCAGTCCCGGGACTAGCGGTTACAATGAGCAGTTCTTC
TRBJ2-4 TRBV6-1 NA 16 NA CASSELTAQAKNIQYF TGTGCCAGCAGTGAACTGACTGCCCAAGCCAAAAACATTCAGTACTTC
TRBJ1-2 TRBV11-2 NA 14 few CASSFYKANYGYTF TGTGCCAGCAGCTTTTACAAAGCTAACTATGGCTACACCTTC
TRBJ1-4 TRBV11-2 TRBD1 18 once CASSSQGDPGVTNEKLFF TGTGCCAGCAGCTCCCAGGGGGACCCCGGAGTGACTAATGAAAAACTGTTTTTT
TRBJ2-5 TRBV11-1 TRBD1 14 NA CASSSGQGQETQYF TGTGCCAGCAGCTCGGGACAGGGCCAAGAGACCCAGTACTTC